The sequence of this T cell receptor (beta chain) was determined in a study of cytomegalovirus exposure and HLA in healthy donors (dated by TCRdb to 2015 to 2018). Broadly, across the study: In an earlier analysis of roughly 590 of the donors, 250 to 300 Gb of sequence data and some 100 million unique TCR beta sequences from some 170 million T cells were reported. In a later genetic analysis, genome-wide SNP genotypes for about three fifths of the roughly 670 donors were used, and that subset was treated as a discovery cohort. Among some 400 genotyped donors of the cohort, an average of around 240,000 unique TCR beta nucleotide sequences were sequenced per donor, 15% to 20% of them non-productive. An early release that covered 500 to 800 HLA-typed donors contained about 300 gigabases of sequencing data and tens of millions of unique TCR sequences. Donor age, sex, ethnicity and CMV serostatus were collected together with the repertoire data. The number of typed donors differed by locus: about 620-640 for A, B, C, DRB1 and DQB1; 500 to 550 for DQA1; around 580 for DPA1; and roughly 470 for DPB1. The study profiled the T cell repertoires of some 610 subjects by immunosequencing and related them to cytomegalovirus serostatus. Roughly 5 DR-DQ haplotypes were handled as single units for association and clustering, since linkage in the cohort was strong. HLA typing included class I and class II loci at four-digit resolution. To decide whether each TCR beta V gene segment behaved as functional or pseudogenic, an earlier analysis of approximately 620 of the donors relied on high-throughput TCR beta sequencing. Rather than using new phenotypic data, the later analysis identified candidate immune exposures from TCR beta sequences and from how often those sequences occurred across donors. A later analysis re-examined previously published TCR beta repertoires from hundreds of donors and added high-resolution HLA genotyping to investigate patterns of TCR occurrence. Along with the approximately 650-subject first cohort, a separate validation cohort of 120 different subjects was used. The study aimed to test whether cataloging public T cell receptors could reveal signatures of past pathogen exposure. Of the approximately 400 genotyped donors, over 80% were placed in the genetic ancestry cluster associated with self-reported Caucasian donors. All discovery cohort repertoires had been generated on a single sequencing platform. To predict cytomegalovirus infection status, the study combined high-throughput TCR immunosequencing, statistical association of individual TCRs with disease status, and machine learning. Findings and caveats that apply to the study as a whole: A cluster of highly shared sequence variants was judged likely to represent a technical artifact of the sequencing pipeline. In a later genetic analysis, fewer N-insertions in productive TCRs were reported among donors in an Asian-associated ancestry cluster than the 666-donor mean. According to a later analysis, parvovirus B19, influenza, CMV and Epstein-Barr virus appeared linked to several top co-occurrence clusters. In a later analysis, HLA-associated TCR beta chains showed more clonal expansion and lower generation probabilities than non-associated chains that were equally common. When HLA alleles, especially DR and DQ, strongly co-occurred, TCR associations were difficult to assign to individual alleles. In an earlier analysis of 587 of the donors, most TCR beta V segments appeared in productive rearrangements about 90% or about 30% of the time, broadly matching IMGT annotations. Because some donors lacked HLA typing at each locus, the association tests relied only on the typed subset. Roughly uniform sequencing depth across donors was assumed in presence/absence analyses, although this assumption may not hold. In a later analysis, most CMV-associated TCR beta chains were found to appear HLA-restricted, with HLA associations seemingly driven largely by CMV exposure. At a false discovery rate of 0.05, a later analysis linked 16,951 TCR beta sequences to specific HLA alleles. A few of the identified cytomegalovirus-associated TCR beta chains were confirmed in vitro to be specific for cytomegalovirus antigens. CMV serostatus was the only immune exposure information available for the cohort. According to the authors, the approach could potentially be generalized to other disease states and immunological phenotypes. In both the original and validation cohorts, the classifier was reported to diagnose cytomegalovirus status with high specificity and sensitivity. A further reported finding was that TCR beta sequences accurately predicted the HLA-A and HLA-B alleles for most subjects in the first cohort. In the study, around 150 TCR beta chains were listed as associated with cytomegalovirus. About 17 rarely observed V segments, including chromosome 9 orphons, were excluded from the earlier analysis of just under 600 of the donors because counts were too low. Most TCR sequences were observed very rarely across donors, whereas some public TCRs were present in many individuals. In a later genetic analysis, a missense DCLRE1C variant was associated with V-gene and J-gene trimming of TCR beta chains, and the association was replicated in an independent cohort. Some IMGT-functional V segments, including TRBV6-2 and TRBV6-3, could not be distinguished by the 87-base-pair reads and were therefore excluded. Linkage disequilibrium might explain the correlated functional status among segregating V segments, but an unknown experimental factor could not be excluded. According to a later analysis, TCR association rates differed among HLA loci, with DRB1 alleles showing the most associated TCRs and HLA-C alleles showing the fewest. In this cohort, only TCR beta chains were sequenced, and detectable features were limited by the absence of alpha or paired-chain data.

The germline V gene (reference sequence) provides CDR1 LNHNV and CDR2 YYDKDF. The CDR3 holds 16 amino acids from the cysteine to the phenylalanine. Just CDR3 DNA is preserved here, 48 bases in frame from base 1. V is shortened by 7 bases, J by 1 base, and the region joining them spans 19 bases. As concerns this clone: The target of this receptor is not known.

Library method: the immunoSEQ multiplex PCR assay. For the multiplex PCR, a mixture combining 60 forward primers for TCR Vbeta segments and 13 reverse primers for TCR Jbeta segments was used. Amplification of the CDR3 region of rearranged TCR beta genes was performed with a multiplex PCR assay on genomic DNA. On the Illumina HiSeq System, the amplified TCR beta libraries were sequenced as 87-base-pair reads. On the study's bioinformatics: A later analysis counted about 80 million unique TCR beta chains across the 650 to 800 repertoires, and some 11 million of these chains were shared by at least two donors. Raw reads were error-corrected and collapsed into unique sequences with a nearest-neighbor algorithm that merged closely related sequences to remove PCR and sequencing errors. V, D and J gene segments were assigned by aligning CDR3 sequences to IMGT reference sequences. For a sequence to be retained, at least a six-nucleotide match to both a V gene segment and a J gene segment was required. A rearrangement counted as productive if the CDR3 had no stop codons and remained in frame with V and J, and every other rearrangement counted as non-productive. Following IMGT convention, CDR3 was defined as the stretch from the second conserved V-encoded cysteine to the conserved J-encoded phenylalanine. In an earlier analysis of approximately 590 of the donors, sequences lacking an unambiguous match to a single V gene segment were excluded. In an earlier analysis of 587 of the donors, V segments were called functional above 56.7% productive rearrangements and were called segregating when the between-donor standard deviation exceeded 5%. A statistical classification framework was developed to diagnose cytomegalovirus status using the catalog of TCR beta chain sequences. In a later analysis, V and J genes were assigned by comparing TCR nucleotide sequences against IMGT/GENE-DB human TR gene sequences. In a later analysis, CDR3 sequences and most-parsimonious VDJ recombination scenarios were assigned using the TCRdist pipeline. In a later analysis, each TCR beta chain was defined by its CDR3 amino acid sequence together with its V-gene family, and reads without a unique V-gene family were excluded. As a way to deal with suspected cross-contamination and a sequencing artifact, a later analysis dropped over 550 nucleotide sequences that were highly shared and had low generation probability. For each public chain, a later analysis derived a clonal expansion index from normalized ranks of inferred template counts within each repertoire. In a later analysis, generation probabilities were computed with a VDJ recombination model fitted to out-of-frame rearrangements, and the resulting probabilities were checked against IGoR. In a later analysis, TCR-TCR, TCR-HLA and TCR-CMV co-occurrence was scored with hypergeometric tests, and a repertoire-size bias correction was applied to TCR pairs. To estimate false discovery rates, a later analysis permuted the HLA or CMV assignments 20 times. In a later analysis, co-occurring TCRs were grouped using DBSCAN, with TCRdist sequence similarity added in when clustering inside HLA-allele-positive subsets. Repertoires with fewer than 30,000 or more than 120,000 public chains were left out of co-occurrence clustering, as were five repertoires with anomalous nucleotide sharing. TCRdb carries this immuneACCESS record with in-frame sequences only. Its versions omit some clonotypes, under half of them owing to an unresolved V gene in the studies checked, with the rest unexplained. The DNA gave D and trimming, while V, J and clone size come from that table. This sample's table contains about 77,000 clones. Jointly, the top ten make up roughly an eighth of the sample.

The cohort comprised 670 or so healthy bone marrow donors. At the time of sampling, every cohort member was nominally healthy, though immune exposures that went unrecorded were likely present. The donor tested CMV seropositive, placing the donor among the 250 to 350 seropositive members of the cohort. A peripheral blood sample was collected from each donor, and TCR beta sequencing was performed on peripheral blood mononuclear cells. The Qiagen DNeasy Blood Extraction Kit was used to extract genomic DNA from the blood cell samples. This sequence originates from a man aged 45 to 65 in good health and CMV-seropositive. The specimen was PBMCs. The rearrangement combines TRBV15 with TRBJ2-5; TRBD1 could be the D gene, as 6 bases match. For the CDR3, the sequence is CATTWGHIARQETQYF. The DNA sequence is as follows: TGTGCCACCACCTGGGGGCACATCGCTCGCCAAGAGACCCAGTACTTC.